There are many counts of the clone carrying this TCR beta chain. This sample stems from a study of regulatory T cells in long-lasting Graves disease. The time point denotes: newly diagnosed GD, antithyroid drugs for less than 3 months. Construction of the TCR library relied on RNA isolated from PBMCs. Per germline, CDR1 DFQATT and CDR2 SNEGSKA (reference sequence). The CDR3 covers 15 residues. Trimming took 4 bases from V and 6 from J, leaving 18 bases between them. Assembly of TCR beta libraries relied on iRepertoire HTBI primers together with Arm-PCR of CDR3 regions. TCRdb re-called the multiplex PCR reads through MiXCR, storing one row per CDR3 protein. The sample yields about 440,000 distinct CDR3 sequences, about 16% seen once. The data were also submitted as part of a second study, on T cells in Graves' hyperthyroidism and ophthalmopathy.

The receptor was isolated from a woman in her twenties or thirties with Graves disease. The material was peripheral blood mononuclear cells (PBMCs), obtained at new diagnosis, from a patient treated with antithyroid drugs. The chain has TRBV20-1 and TRBJ2-2, with a tentative D call TRBD2 (5 bases). The CDR3 spells CSAKEVGTEAGELFF. CDR3 nucleotides: TGCAGTGCTAAGGAGGTCGGCACAGAAGCCGGGGAGCTGTTTTTT.